This T cell receptor (beta chain) was recovered during a study of shared T cell receptors in the human thymus. V shed 1 base, J shed 4 bases, and the junction held 9 bases outside the gene matches. From germline, CDR1 is SGHNT and CDR2 YENEEA. There are 16 residues in the CDR3. Profiling relied on immunoSEQ multiplex PCR, and the TCRdb table lists in-frame clones only, not all of them. The data contain under 850,000 clones, around 87% of them seen just once; the ten biggest clones take up around 0.0099%. These data also featured in a second study, about human thymus T cells. From that report: From resections taken during corrective heart surgery, the thymus tissue was obtained. What appeared biased in thymic and blood repertoires was the usage of V and J genes.

What was sequenced was thymocytes. The chain links TRBV11-3 to TRBJ1-2; 7 nucleotides match TRBD1. The sequence was collected from a boy less than two years old with a congenital heart defect. This CDR3 reads CASSLVWGTAIYGYTF. The CDR3 DNA follows: TGTGCCAGCAGCTTAGTTTGGGGGACAGCAATCTATGGCTACACCTTC.